The 27 T cell receptor beta chains in this list originate from one sample, sequenced in a study of metastatic and nonmetastatic thyroid tumors. Treatment of any kind had been given to no patient before thyroid surgery. TCRdb re-called the PCR reads via MiXCR. The sample lists tens of thousands of clones; around 14% were seen once. Sequences were obtained from blood. The source is a female donor with papillary thyroid cancer or a benign thyroid nodule (not recorded which). Some clones in this sample may be carry-over from other donors' samples.

The chain uses TRBV19 and TRBJ1-2; TRBD1 matches at 7 bases. The ends lost 4 bases at V and 6 bases at J; junction bases unmatched: 8. This CDR3 comprises 14 residues. Germline assignment: CDR1 LNHDA and CDR2 SQIVND (reference sequence). In DNA, the CDR3 is TGTGCCAGTAGTACCCCAGGGACAGTCCATGGCTACACCTTC. Translated, it gives CASSTPGTVHGYTF.

This clone was observed many times. The chain is built from TRBV28 and TRBJ2-2; TRBD2 aligns across 10 bases. CDR1 and CDR2 from the germline V gene are MDHEN and SYDVKM. Germline trimming cut 4 bases from V and 4 bases from J; bases unmatched to any gene: 9. The CDR3 is 17 residues long. CDR3 bases: TGTGCCAGCAGTTATAGCGGGAGGACCGTCACCACCGGGGAGCTGTTTTTT. It encodes CASSYSGRTVTTGELFF.

On this clone itself: A read error may explain this, as a much larger clone is one base away. The rearrangement uses TRBV6-6 and TRBJ2-3; TRBD2 matches 8 bases. This CDR3 spans 18 amino acids. Germline CDR1 MNHNY, CDR2 SVGAGI (reference sequence). Unmatched junction bases numbered 17, after V lost 2 bases and J lost 7 bases. CDR3 sequence (DNA): TGTGCCAGCAGTTACCAGGGACTATCGGGAGGGCCGGGGAATACGCAGTATTTT. Its protein is CASSYQGLSGGPGNTQYF.

This clone was counted at least ten times. Other DNA variants within this sample encode the same CDR3. V is TRBV14 and J is TRBJ2-5, with D tentatively TRBD1 or TRBD2 (5 bases each). Germline loops: CDR1 SGHDN, CDR2 FVKESK. This CDR3 region has 14 residues. V was pared by 5 bases and J by 7 bases, with 17 bases between. CDR3 loop: CASSKPGLQGTQYF. In DNA form, the CDR3 reads TGTGCCAGCAGCAAACCCGGACTGCAGGGGACCCAGTACTTC.

V and J are TRBV6-2 or TRBV6-3 and TRBJ1-1; 9 nucleotides match TRBD1. The length of the CDR3 is 13 residues. After removal of 5 bases from V and 5 bases from J, the junction contained 3 bases not matched to a gene. Germline V gives CDR1 MNHEY, CDR2 SVGEGT. CDR3 nucleotides: TGTGCCAGCAGTCTACAGGGGGCTACTGAAGCTTTCTTT. Translated: CASSLQGATEAFF.

The rearrangement joins TRBV18 to TRBJ2-2, with 7 bases aligning to TRBD1. V lost 3 bases, J lost 2 bases, and 3 bases stayed unmatched. CDR1 is KGHSH and CDR2 is LQKENI in the germline V gene. The length of the CDR3 is 15 residues. CDR3: CASSPGQLNTGELFF. CDR3 coding DNA: TGTGCCAGCTCACCGGGACAGCTTAACACCGGGGAGCTGTTTTTT. The variable domain in full, with the rest retrieved from reference TRBV18 and TRBJ2-2, is NAGVMQNPRHLVRRRGQEARLRCSPMKGHSHVYWYRQLPEEGLKFMVYLQKENIIDESGMPKERFSAEFPKEGPSILRIQQVVRGDSAAYFCASSPGQLNTGELFFGEGSRLTVL.

This clone was detected many times. The chain couples TRBV19 to TRBJ2-1; 7 bases are shared with TRBD2. V trimming: 3 bases; J trimming: 6 bases; junction bases outside the gene matches: 5. CDR1 LNHDA and CDR2 SQIVND come from the germline V gene (reference sequence). This CDR3 has 14 residues. Written as DNA, the CDR3 is TGTGCCAGTAGTATGTGGGAGGGCCTCAATGAGCAGTTCTTC. It is translated as CASSMWEGLNEQFF.

This clone was observed at least ten times. CDR3 amino acids: CASPPSNQPQHF. The CDR3, as DNA: TGTGCTAGTCCCCCGAGCAATCAGCCCCAGCATTTT. This chain connects TRBV12-5 to TRBJ1-5; D gene uncertain. The CDR3 runs to 12 residues. Trimming cost V 8 bases and J 1 base, with 6 bases left between them. Germline values: CDR1 LGHNT, CDR2 FRNRAP.

This clone was observed many times. The CDR3 spells CSANWGHHYNEQFF. Here the CDR3 DNA reads TGCAGTGCTAACTGGGGACACCACTACAATGAGCAGTTCTTC. The V gene is TRBV20-1, the J gene TRBJ2-1; perhaps TRBD1 as D (6 bases). Germline CDR1 reads DFQATT; CDR2 reads SNEGSKA (reference sequence). The CDR3 spans 14 residues. V lost 4 bases and J 3 bases, leaving 13 bases between the germline ends.

This clone has ten or more counts. The rearrangement uses TRBV19 and TRBJ2-2; D might be TRBD1 (5 bases). This CDR3 is built from 12 residues. CDR1 and CDR2 from the germline V gene are LNHDA and SQIVND (reference sequence). Between the trimmed V and J ends, which lost 10 bases and 4 bases, there was a span of 10 bases. Here the CDR3 reads CATLRVTGELFF. CDR3 DNA: TGTGCCACCCTCAGGGTCACCGGGGAGCTGTTTTTT.

This clone occurred many times. The chain uses TRBV6-4 and TRBJ2-3, with D perhaps matching TRBD1 or TRBD2 (5 bases each). From germline, CDR1 is MRHNA and CDR2 SNTAGT. V lost 2 bases to trimming and J lost 1 base, with 10 bases between them. This CDR3 region has 15 residues. The CDR3, as DNA: TGTGCCAGCAGTGACGACAGCGGTGGCACAGATACGCAGTATTTT. Its translation is CASSDDSGGTDTQYF.

This clone is judged medium-sized. The rearrangement joins TRBV6-2 or TRBV6-3 to TRBJ1-1; D gene unclear. The CDR3 has 14 residues. V shed 0 bases and J shed 1 base, with 6 bases lying between them. CDR1 MNHEY and CDR2 SVGEGT come from the germline V gene. CDR3 DNA: TGTGCCAGCAGTTACTCGCTCAGGAACACTGAAGCTTTCTTT. Translation gives CASSYSLRNTEAFF.

This clone is deemed medium-sized. The V gene is TRBV12-3 or TRBV12-4, the J gene TRBJ2-7; D gene uncertain. The CDR3 length is 11 residues. Trimming took off 5 bases at V and 7 bases at J, with 9 bases between the two ends. The CDR3 sequence is CASSPNTEQYF. The CDR3 DNA reads TGTGCCAGCAGTCCTAATACTGAGCAGTACTTC.

This clone was seen more than once but under ten times. The chain is built from TRBV3-1 and TRBJ2-3; D may be TRBD1 or TRBD2 (5 bases each). The CDR3 loop spans 15 amino acids. The germline V gene has CDR1 LGHDT and CDR2 YNNKEL (reference sequence). V shed 4 bases and J shed 2 bases, with 13 bases lying between them. The CDR3 here is CASSPWRGATDTQYF. The CDR3 bases are TGTGCCAGCAGCCCGTGGAGAGGGGCCACAGATACGCAGTATTTT.

The sample holds many counts of this clone. An end of the junction differs from the germline gene, which may be a read error. The identical CDR3 is also encoded by other nucleotide sequences in the sample. V and J are TRBV20-1 and TRBJ2-2; D is perhaps TRBD2 (5 bases). This CDR3 comprises 13 residues. The germline V gene encodes CDR1 DFQATT and CDR2 SNEGSKA (reference sequence). The CDR3 DNA sequence: TGCAGTGCTAGGCGCCCTAACACCGGGGAGCTGTTCTTT. It is translated as CSARRPNTGELFF.

This clone has ten or more counts. The chain links TRBV25-1 to TRBJ1-1; the D gene is possibly TRBD1 (5 bases). Germline assignment: CDR1 MGHDK and CDR2 SYGVNS. The V and J ends lost 2 bases and 6 bases respectively, with 16 bases between them. The CDR3 consists of 15 residues. CDR3 in amino acids: CASSENLGVPAEAFF. The CDR3 region has the DNA TGTGCCAGCAGTGAAAATTTGGGGGTCCCAGCTGAAGCTTTCTTT.

Judged by abundance, this clone is medium-sized. The V call is TRBV6-1, the J call TRBJ2-7; 12 bases line up with TRBD2. CDR1 and CDR2 (germline): MNHNS, SASEGT. V shed 8 bases, J shed 3 bases, and the junction held 2 bases outside the gene matches. The CDR3 is 13 amino acids. CDR3: CASRTSGIYEQYF. Here the CDR3 DNA reads TGTGCCAGCCGGACTAGCGGGATCTACGAGCAGTACTTC.

This clone was seen ten or more times. The J gene is TRBJ2-7, the V gene TRBV29-1, with D perhaps matching TRBD2 (6 bases). The germline CDR1 and CDR2 sequences are SQVTM and ANQGSEA. The V end lost 0 bases, the J end lost 3 bases, and 9 bases lay between the germline ends. The CDR3 is made up of 13 amino acids. The CDR3: CSVEEVGGYEQYF. In DNA, the CDR3 is TGCAGCGTTGAAGAGGTGGGGGGCTACGAGCAGTACTTC.

This clone was seen repeatedly, ten times or more. The V gene is TRBV5-1, the J gene TRBJ2-4; D might be TRBD1 (6 bases). This CDR3 comprises 14 residues. Germline V gene lookup returns CDR1 SGHRS and CDR2 YFSETQ. Trimming left V 4 bases short and J 7 bases short, with 15 bases between. Written as DNA, the CDR3 is TGCGCCAGCAGCCCTAAAGGGACACCCAACATTCAGTACTTC. It encodes CASSPKGTPNIQYF.

This clone appeared a few times. The V and J genes are TRBV30 and TRBJ2-1; a weak D match, TRBD2 (6 bases). Germline values: CDR1 GTSNPN, CDR2 SVGIG (reference sequence). Trimming stripped 6 bases from V and 4 bases from J, with 19 bases between. This CDR3 comprises 15 residues. CDR3 amino acids: CACPKPGRFYNEQFF. For the CDR3, the DNA is TGTGCCTGCCCAAAGCCAGGGAGGTTTTACAATGAGCAGTTCTTC.

This clone was recorded many times. At one end the junction does not follow the germline gene, possibly because of a read error. The V call is TRBV7-9, the J call TRBJ2-1, with 9 bases identical to TRBD2. The CDR3 is 15 residues long. Looked up from germline, CDR1 is SEHNR and CDR2 is FQNEAQ (reference sequence). The CDR3 DNA sequence: TGTGCCAGCAGCGTAGCGGGAGTAGTCTACAATGAGCAGTTCTTC. This encodes CASSVAGVVYNEQFF.

Notes on this clone: One junction end disagrees with the germline gene, perhaps due to a read error. The V and J genes are TRBV6-9 and TRBJ1-5; D uncertain. This CDR3 comprises 12 residues. CDR1 MNHGY and CDR2 SVAAGI come from the germline V gene. The CDR3 nucleotides are TGTGCCAGCAGTTCTGTAAATCAGTCCCAGCATTTT. It translates to CASSSVNQSQHF.

This clone has a count of ten or more. The V gene is TRBV6-6, the J gene TRBJ1-1; D is uncertain. The CDR3 spans 18 residues. Germline CDR1 MNHNY, CDR2 SVGAGI (reference sequence). V was pared by 0 bases and J by 0 bases, with 17 bases between. CDR3 in DNA: TGTGCCAGCAGTTACTCGGGTTTAGGGTTCGGAGTGAACACTGAAGCTTTCTTT. As protein: CASSYSGLGFGVNTEAFF.

This clone was found a few times. One junction end does not reproduce the germline sequence, and a read error may be involved. This chain uses TRBV28 with TRBJ1-2, with D possibly matching TRBD1 (6 bases). The germline V gene has CDR1 MDHEN and CDR2 SYDVKM. This CDR3 is 11 amino acids long. Here the CDR3 DNA reads TGTGTCAGCATGGACAGTGACCCCCTCCACTTC. Translating it yields CVSMDSDPLHF.

This clone came up many times. This chain joins TRBV6-6 and TRBJ2-2, with no clear D. Trimming cost V 3 bases and J 6 bases, with 20 bases left between them. This CDR3 has 17 amino acids. The germline CDR1 and CDR2 sequences are MNHNY and SVGAGI (reference sequence). The CDR3 DNA reads TGTGCCAGCAGTTATCACGTGGTGGCAGATCTGGCCGGGGAGCTGTTTTTT. This gives the protein CASSYHVVADLAGELFF.

This clone was recorded at least ten times. Other DNA sequences in this specimen translate into the identical CDR3. J is TRBJ1-6 and V is TRBV5-6; D might be TRBD1 (5 bases). Trimming removed 4 bases from V and 9 bases from J, with 20 bases in between. Per germline, CDR1 SGHDT and CDR2 YYEEEE. The CDR3 extends over 16 amino acids. The CDR3 sequence is CASSLGRDERTSPLHF. The CDR3 bases are TGTGCCAGCAGCCTGGGACGAGATGAGAGGACTTCACCCCTCCACTTT.

This clone is termed medium-sized. This rearrangement joins TRBV28 to TRBJ2-7, with a tentative D call TRBD1 (5 bases). Trimming removed 8 bases from V and 1 base from J, with 15 bases in between. Germline CDR1 reads MDHEN; CDR2 reads SYDVKM. CDR3 length: 14 residues. CDR3 protein: CASVGADRSYEQYF. The CDR3 region has the DNA TGTGCCAGCGTTGGGGCGGACCGATCCTACGAGCAGTACTTC.